This TCR beta chain came from a study of T cell repertoires in cytomegalovirus infection. Whole-study context: An indication of both CMV infection and matching HLA type came from public TCR beta signatures.

Findings and caveats of the study: HLA-C-restricted CMV clonotypes gave the most frequent clonotype in two of eight donors. Carriers of CMV and the relevant HLA type were discriminated by public TCR beta frequency.

Using its own MiXCR run on the reads, TCRdb lists one record per CDR3 protein. The table lists around 530,000 distinct CDR3 sequences, less than 30% of them singletons. CDR3 length: 18 amino acids. The germline V gene has CDR1 MNHEY and CDR2 SMNVEV (reference sequence). With 3 bases removed from V and 3 bases from J, the gap between germline ends came to 22 bases. In regard to this clonotype: Its antigen is still unknown.

The chain uses TRBV27 and TRBJ2-3; D is ambiguous. This TCR came from a human donor in good health (CMV status not recorded). Some clones in this sample may be carry-over from other donors' samples. Sequencing input: PBMCs. Written as DNA, the CDR3 is TGTGCCAGCAGTTTCGGGCCTCCACTCCGGTCCGTAACAGATACGCAGTATTTT. The encoded protein is CASSFGPPLRSVTDTQYF.